This note documents a single T cell receptor (beta chain) sequence. The data are from a study of T cell responses to AZD1222 COVID-19 vaccine. Generated by immunoSEQ multiplex PCR, the TCRdb table keeps only in-frame clones and is missing some. This sample yields over 120,000 clones, of which about 92% are seen a single time; under 2% belongs to the top ten. Germline V gene sequence: CDR1 SGHRS, CDR2 YFSETQ. This CDR3 region has 16 residues. V lost 7 bases and J lost 5; bases outside the gene matches: 12. This receptor was identified in an adult in good health. The chain links TRBV5-1 to TRBJ2-3, with TRBD2 identical over 11 bases. Sequencing used peripheral blood, obtained on day 0 of AZD1222 vaccination. In DNA, the CDR3 is TGCGCCAGCTCTCCGGGAAGTAGCGGGGGGGAAGATACGCAGTATTTT. Protein sequence: CASSPGSSGGEDTQYF.